This T cell receptor beta chain is drawn from a study of cytotoxic CD8 clonotypes in ibrutinib-treated CLL. Germline-derived CDR1 and CDR2 are SNHLY and FYNNEI. Trimming stripped 1 base from V and 3 bases from J, with 7 bases between. The CDR3 length is 13 residues. TCRdb's table, derived via immunoSEQ multiplex PCR, lists solely in-frame clones and lacks some. The sample has approximately 320,000 clones; roughly two thirds are singletons. Study-wide points: The study found baseline clonality above age-matched healthy donors, tracking circulating CD8+ T-cell counts. Ibrutinib response saw clonality rise, and progression saw it return toward baseline. Sampling times differed between sustained-remission and progressing patients.

Only a few counts were recorded for this clone. Its target is unknown. The chain joins TRBV2 to TRBJ2-7; D is unclear. The TCR was taken from a human donor with chronic lymphocytic leukemia. Here the sequenced sample was PBMCs, taken after 36 months of ibrutinib treatment. The CDR3 spells CASSEDGGYEQYF. The DNA of the CDR3 is TGTGCCAGCAGTGAAGATGGCGGCTACGAGCAGTACTTC.